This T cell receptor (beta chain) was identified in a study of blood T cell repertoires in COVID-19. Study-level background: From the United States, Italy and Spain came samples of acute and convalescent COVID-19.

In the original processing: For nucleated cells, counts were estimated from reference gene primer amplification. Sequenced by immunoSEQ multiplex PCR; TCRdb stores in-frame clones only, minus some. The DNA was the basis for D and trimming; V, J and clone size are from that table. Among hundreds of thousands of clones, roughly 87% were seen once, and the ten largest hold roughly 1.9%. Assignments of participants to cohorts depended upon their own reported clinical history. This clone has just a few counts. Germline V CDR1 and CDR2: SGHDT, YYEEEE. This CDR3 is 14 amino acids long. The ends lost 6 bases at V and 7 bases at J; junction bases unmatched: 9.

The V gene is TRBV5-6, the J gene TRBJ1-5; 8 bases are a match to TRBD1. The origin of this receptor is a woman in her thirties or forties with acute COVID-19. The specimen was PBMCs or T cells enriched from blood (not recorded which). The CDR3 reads CASTITPGGQPQHF. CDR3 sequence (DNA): TGTGCCAGCACCATTACCCCAGGGGGCCAGCCCCAGCATTTT.